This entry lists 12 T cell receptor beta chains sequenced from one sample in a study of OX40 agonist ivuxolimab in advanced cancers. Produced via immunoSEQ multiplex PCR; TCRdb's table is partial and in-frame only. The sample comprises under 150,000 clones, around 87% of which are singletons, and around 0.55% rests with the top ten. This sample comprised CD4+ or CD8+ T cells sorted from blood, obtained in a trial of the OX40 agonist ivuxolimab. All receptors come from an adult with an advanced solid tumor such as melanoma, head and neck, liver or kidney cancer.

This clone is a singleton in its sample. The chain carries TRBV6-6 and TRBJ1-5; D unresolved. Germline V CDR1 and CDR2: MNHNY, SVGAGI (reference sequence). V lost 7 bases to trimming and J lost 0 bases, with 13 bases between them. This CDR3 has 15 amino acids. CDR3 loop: CASTTLGSSNQPQHF. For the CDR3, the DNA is TGTGCCAGCACCACGTTAGGGTCTAGCAATCAGCCCCAGCATTTT.

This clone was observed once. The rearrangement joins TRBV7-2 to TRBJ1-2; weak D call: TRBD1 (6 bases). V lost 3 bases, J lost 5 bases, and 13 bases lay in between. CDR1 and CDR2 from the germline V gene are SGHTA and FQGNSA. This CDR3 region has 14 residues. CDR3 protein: CASSFPGTPYGYTF. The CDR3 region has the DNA TGTGCCAGCAGCTTCCCCGGGACACCGTATGGCTACACCTTC. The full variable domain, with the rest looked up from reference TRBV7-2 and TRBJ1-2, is GAGVSQSPSNKVTEKGKDVELRCDPISGHTALYWYRQSLGQGLEFLIYFQGNSAPDKSGLPSDRFSAERTGGSVSTLTIQRTQQEDSAVYLCASSFPGTPYGYTFGSGTRLTVV.

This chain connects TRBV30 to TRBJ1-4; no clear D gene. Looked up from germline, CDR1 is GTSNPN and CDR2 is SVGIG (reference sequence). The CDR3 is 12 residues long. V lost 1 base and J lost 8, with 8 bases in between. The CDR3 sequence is CAWSEIGEKLFF. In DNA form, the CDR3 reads TGTGCCTGGAGTGAAATCGGAGAAAAACTGTTTTTT.

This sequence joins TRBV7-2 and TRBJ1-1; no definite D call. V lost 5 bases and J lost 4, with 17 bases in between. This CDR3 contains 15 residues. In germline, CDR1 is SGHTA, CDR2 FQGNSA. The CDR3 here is CASSPSAQLSTEAFF. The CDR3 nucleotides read TGTGCCAGCAGCCCTAGCGCACAGCTGAGCACTGAAGCTTTCTTT. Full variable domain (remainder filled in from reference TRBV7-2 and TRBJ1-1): GAGVSQSPSNKVTEKGKDVELRCDPISGHTALYWYRQSLGQGLEFLIYFQGNSAPDKSGLPSDRFSAERTGGSVSTLTIQRTQQEDSAVYLCASSPSAQLSTEAFFGQGTRLTVV.

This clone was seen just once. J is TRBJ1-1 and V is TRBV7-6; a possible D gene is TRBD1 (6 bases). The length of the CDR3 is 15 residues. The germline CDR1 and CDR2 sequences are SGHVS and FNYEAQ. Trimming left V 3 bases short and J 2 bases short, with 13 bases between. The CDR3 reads CASSFLQGSNTEAFF. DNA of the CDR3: TGTGCCAGCAGCTTCCTACAGGGTAGCAACACTGAAGCTTTCTTT.

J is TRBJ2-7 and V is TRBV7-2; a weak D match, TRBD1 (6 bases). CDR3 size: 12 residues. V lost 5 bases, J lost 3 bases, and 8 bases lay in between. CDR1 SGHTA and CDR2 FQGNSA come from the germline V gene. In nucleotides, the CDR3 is TGTGCCAGCAGCCAGACAGGCTACGAGCAGTACTTC. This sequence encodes CASSQTGYEQYF.

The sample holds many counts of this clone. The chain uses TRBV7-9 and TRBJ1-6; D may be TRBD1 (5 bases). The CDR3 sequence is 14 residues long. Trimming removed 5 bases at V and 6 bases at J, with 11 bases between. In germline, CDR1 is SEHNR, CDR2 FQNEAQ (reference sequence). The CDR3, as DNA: TGTGCCAGCAGCAGAGACAGAATTAATTCACCCCTCCACTTT. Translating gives CASSRDRINSPLHF.

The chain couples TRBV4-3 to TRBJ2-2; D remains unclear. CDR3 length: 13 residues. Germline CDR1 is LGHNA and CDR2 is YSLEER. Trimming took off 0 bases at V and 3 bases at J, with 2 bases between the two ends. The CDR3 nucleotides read TGCGCCAGCAGCCAAGAGTACACCGGGGAGCTGTTTTTT. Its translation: CASSQEYTGELFF.

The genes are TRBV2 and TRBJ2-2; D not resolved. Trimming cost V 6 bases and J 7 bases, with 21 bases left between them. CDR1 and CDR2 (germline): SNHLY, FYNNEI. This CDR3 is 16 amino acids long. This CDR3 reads CASSGAANGVGGELFF. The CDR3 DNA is TGTGCCAGCAGCGGAGCCGCAAACGGTGTGGGCGGGGAGCTGTTTTTT.

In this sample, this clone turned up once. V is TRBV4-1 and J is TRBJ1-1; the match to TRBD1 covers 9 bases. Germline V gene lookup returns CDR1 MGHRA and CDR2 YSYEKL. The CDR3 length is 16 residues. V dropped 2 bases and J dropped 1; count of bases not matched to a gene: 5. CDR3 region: CASSQTQGASNTEAFF. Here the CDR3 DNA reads TGCGCCAGCAGCCAAACACAGGGGGCCTCGAACACTGAAGCTTTCTTT.

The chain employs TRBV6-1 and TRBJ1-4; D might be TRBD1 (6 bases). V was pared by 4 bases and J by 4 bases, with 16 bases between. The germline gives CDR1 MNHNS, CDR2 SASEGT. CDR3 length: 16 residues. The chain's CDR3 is CASSGQRQVLNEKLFF. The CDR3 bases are TGTGCCAGCAGTGGACAGAGACAGGTTCTTAATGAAAAACTGTTTTTT.

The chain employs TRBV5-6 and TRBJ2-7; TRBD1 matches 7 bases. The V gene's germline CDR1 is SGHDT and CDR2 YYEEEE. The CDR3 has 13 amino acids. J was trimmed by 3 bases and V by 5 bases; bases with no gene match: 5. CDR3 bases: TGTGCCAGCAGTCAGACAGGGAACTACGAGCAGTACTTC. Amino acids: CASSQTGNYEQYF.